These 2 T cell receptor beta chains share one sample of origin, sequenced in a study of blood T cell repertoires in COVID-19. Clones were sequenced by immunoSEQ multiplex PCR, and TCRdb holds only the in-frame ones, with some missing. Counted here are some 90,000 clones, around 90% occurring once; the ten biggest clones make up roughly 4%. The sequenced material came from peripheral blood. All receptors derive from a woman of 80 years or more with active or convalescent COVID-19.

The V gene is TRBV2, the J gene TRBJ2-3, with TRBD1 identical over 11 bases. Germline V gene data show CDR1 as SNHLY and CDR2 as FYNNEI. The CDR3 runs 14 residues. With 4 bases clipped from V and 4 bases from J, the junction kept 1 base outside the gene matches. CDR3 amino acids: CASSVDRGPDTQYF. As DNA, the CDR3 is TGTGCCAGCAGTGTGGACAGGGGGCCAGATACGCAGTATTTT. The entire variable domain, with the rest obtained from reference TRBV2 and TRBJ2-3, is as follows: EPEVTQTPSHQVTQMGQEVILRCVPISNHLYFYWYRQILGQKVEFLVSFYNNEISEKSEIFDDQFSVERPDGSNFTLKIRSTKLEDSAMYFCASSVDRGPDTQYFGPGTRLTVL.

This clone occurred once. V is TRBV27 and J is TRBJ1-1; 8 nucleotides align to TRBD1. The CDR3 is made up of 15 amino acids. Trimming at V came to 4 bases and at J to 5 bases, leaving 9 bases not matched to a gene. Germline V gene sequence: CDR1 MNHEY, CDR2 SMNVEV (reference sequence). The CDR3 DNA sequence: TGTGCCAGCAGTTCGTACGACAGGGGTCGGACTGAAGCTTTCTTT. Its protein is CASSSYDRGRTEAFF.